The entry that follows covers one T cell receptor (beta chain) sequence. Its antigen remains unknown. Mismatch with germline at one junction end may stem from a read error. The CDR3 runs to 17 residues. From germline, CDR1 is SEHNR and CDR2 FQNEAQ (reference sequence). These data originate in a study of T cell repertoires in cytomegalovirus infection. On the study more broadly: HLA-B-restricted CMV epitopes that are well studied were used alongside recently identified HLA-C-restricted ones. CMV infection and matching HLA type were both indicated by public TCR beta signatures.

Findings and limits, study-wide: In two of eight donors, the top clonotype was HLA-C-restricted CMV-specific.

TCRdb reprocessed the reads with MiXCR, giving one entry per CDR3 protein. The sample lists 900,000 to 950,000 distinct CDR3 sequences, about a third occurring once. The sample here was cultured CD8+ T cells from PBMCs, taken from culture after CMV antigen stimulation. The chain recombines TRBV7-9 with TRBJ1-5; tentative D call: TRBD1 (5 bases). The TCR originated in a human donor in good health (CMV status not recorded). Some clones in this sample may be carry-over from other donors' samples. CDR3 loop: CVSSLGYRGPGNQPQHF. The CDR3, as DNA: TGTGTCAGCAGCTTAGGATATAGGGGACCGGGCAATCAGCCCCAGCATTTT.